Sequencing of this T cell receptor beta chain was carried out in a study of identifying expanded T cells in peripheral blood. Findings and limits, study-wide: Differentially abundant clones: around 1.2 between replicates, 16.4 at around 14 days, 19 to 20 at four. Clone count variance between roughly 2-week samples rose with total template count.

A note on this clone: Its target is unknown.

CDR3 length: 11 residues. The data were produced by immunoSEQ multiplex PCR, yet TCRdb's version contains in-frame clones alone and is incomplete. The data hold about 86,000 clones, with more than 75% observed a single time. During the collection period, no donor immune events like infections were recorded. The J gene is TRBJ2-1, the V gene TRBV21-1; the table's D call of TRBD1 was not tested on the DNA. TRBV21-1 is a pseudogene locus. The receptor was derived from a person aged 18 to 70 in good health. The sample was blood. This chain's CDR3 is CASNPRNEQFF. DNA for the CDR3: TGTGCCAGCAACCCCAGGAATGAGCAGTTCTTC.